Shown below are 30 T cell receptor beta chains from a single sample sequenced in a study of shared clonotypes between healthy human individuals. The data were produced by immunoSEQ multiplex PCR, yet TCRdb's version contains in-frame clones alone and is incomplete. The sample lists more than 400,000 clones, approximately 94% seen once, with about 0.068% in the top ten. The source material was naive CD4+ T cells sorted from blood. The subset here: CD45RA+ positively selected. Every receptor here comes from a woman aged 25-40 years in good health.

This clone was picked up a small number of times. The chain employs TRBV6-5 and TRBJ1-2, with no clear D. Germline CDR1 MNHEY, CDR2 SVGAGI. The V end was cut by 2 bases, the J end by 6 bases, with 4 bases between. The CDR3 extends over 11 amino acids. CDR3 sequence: CASSYRDGYTF. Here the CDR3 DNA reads TGTGCCAGCAGTTACCGGGATGGCTACACCTTC.

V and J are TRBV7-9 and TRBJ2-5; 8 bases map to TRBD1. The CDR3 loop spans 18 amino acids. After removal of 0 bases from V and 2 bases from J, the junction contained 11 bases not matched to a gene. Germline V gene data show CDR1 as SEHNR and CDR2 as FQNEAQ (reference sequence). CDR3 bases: TGTGCCAGCAGCTTAGCCACAAGCCGGGACAGGCTACAAGAGACCCAGTACTTC. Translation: CASSLATSRDRLQETQYF.

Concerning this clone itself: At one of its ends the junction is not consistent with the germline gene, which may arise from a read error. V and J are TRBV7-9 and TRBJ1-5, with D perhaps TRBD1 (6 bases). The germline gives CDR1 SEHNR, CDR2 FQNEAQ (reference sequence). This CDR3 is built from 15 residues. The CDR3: CASSPSGASSQPQHF. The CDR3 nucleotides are TGTGCCAGCAGCCCTTCAGGGGCCAGCAGTCAGCCCCAGCATTTT.

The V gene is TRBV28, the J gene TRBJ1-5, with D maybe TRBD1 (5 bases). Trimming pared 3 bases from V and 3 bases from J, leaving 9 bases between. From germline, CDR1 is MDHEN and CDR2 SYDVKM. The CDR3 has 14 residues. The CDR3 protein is CASSFTTVNQPQHF. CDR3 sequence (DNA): TGTGCCAGCAGTTTTACGACAGTCAATCAGCCCCAGCATTTT.

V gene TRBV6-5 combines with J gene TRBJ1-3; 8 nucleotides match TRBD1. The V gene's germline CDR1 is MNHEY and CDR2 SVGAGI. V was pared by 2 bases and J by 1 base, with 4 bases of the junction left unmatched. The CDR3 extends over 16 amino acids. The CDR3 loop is CASSYTRQGSGNTIYF. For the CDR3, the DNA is TGTGCCAGCAGTTACACCAGACAGGGGTCTGGAAACACCATATATTTT.

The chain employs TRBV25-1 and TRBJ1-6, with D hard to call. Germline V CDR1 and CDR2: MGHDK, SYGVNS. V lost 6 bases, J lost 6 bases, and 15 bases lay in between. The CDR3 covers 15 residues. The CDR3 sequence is CASSPSRGSNSPLHF. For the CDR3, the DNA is TGTGCCAGCAGCCCATCCCGGGGTTCTAATTCACCCCTCCACTTT. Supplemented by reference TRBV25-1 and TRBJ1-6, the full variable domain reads EADIYQTPRYLVIGTGKKITLECSQTMGHDKMYWYQQDPGMELHLIHYSYGVNSTEKGDLSSESTVSRIRTEHFPLTLESARPSHTSQYLCASSPSRGSNSPLHFGNGTRLTVT.

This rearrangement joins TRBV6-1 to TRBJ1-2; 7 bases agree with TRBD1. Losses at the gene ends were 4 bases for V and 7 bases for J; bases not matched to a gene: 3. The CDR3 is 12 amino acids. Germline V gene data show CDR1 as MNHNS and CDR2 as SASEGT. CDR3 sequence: CASSGQGVGYTF. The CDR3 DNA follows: TGTGCCAGCAGTGGCCAGGGGGTTGGCTACACCTTC.

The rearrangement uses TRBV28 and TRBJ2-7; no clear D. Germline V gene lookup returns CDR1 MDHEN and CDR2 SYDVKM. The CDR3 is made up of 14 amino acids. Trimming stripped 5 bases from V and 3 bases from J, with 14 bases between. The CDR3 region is CASSRVRRSYEQYF. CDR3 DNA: TGTGCCAGCAGTCGGGTGAGAAGAAGCTACGAGCAGTACTTC.

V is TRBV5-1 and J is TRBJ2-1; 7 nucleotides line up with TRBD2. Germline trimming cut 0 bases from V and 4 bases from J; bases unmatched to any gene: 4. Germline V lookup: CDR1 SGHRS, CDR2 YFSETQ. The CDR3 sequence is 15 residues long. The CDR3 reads CASSLALAAYNEQFF. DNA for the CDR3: TGCGCCAGCAGCTTGGCTCTAGCGGCTTACAATGAGCAGTTCTTC.

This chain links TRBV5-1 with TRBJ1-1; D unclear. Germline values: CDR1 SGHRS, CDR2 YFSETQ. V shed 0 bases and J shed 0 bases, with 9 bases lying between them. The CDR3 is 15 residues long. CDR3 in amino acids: CASSLAADMNTEAFF. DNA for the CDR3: TGCGCCAGCAGCTTGGCGGCGGATATGAACACTGAAGCTTTCTTT.

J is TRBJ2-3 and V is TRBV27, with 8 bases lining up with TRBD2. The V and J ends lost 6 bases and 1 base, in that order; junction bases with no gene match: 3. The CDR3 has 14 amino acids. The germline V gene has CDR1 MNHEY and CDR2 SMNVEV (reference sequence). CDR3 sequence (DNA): TGTGCCAGCAGGACGACTAGCGGCACAGATACGCAGTATTTT. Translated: CASRTTSGTDTQYF.

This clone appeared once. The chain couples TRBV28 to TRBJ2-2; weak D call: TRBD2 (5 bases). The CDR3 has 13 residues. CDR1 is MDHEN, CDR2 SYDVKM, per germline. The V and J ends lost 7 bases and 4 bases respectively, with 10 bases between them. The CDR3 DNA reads TGTGCCAGCACCCTTCTAGCCACCGGGGAGCTGTTTTTT. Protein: CASTLLATGELFF.

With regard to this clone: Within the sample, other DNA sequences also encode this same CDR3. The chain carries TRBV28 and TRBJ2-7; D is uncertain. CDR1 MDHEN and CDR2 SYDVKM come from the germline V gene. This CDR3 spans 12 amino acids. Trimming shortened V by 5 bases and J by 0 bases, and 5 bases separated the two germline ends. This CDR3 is CASSQSSYEQYF. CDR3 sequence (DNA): TGTGCCAGCAGTCAGAGCTCCTACGAGCAGTACTTC.

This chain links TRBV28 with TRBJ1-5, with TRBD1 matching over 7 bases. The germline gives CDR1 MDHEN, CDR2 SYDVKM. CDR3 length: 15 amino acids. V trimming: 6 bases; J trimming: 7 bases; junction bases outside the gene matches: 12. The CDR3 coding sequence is TGTGCCAGCAGCACCCCCGGGAGGGGGCGCCAGCCCCAGCATTTT. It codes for CASSTPGRGRQPQHF.

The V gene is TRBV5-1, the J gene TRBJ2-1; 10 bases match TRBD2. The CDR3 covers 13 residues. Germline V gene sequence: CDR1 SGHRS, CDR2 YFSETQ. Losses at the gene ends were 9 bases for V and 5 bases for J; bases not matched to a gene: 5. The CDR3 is CATGSGRNNEQFF. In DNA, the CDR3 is TGCGCCACCGGTAGCGGGAGGAACAATGAGCAGTTCTTC. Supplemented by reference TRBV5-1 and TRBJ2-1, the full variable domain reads KAGVTQTPRYLIKTRGQQVTLSCSPISGHRSVSWYQQTPGQGLQFLFEYFSETQRNKGNFPGRFSGRQFSNSRSEMNVSTLELGDSALYLCATGSGRNNEQFFGPGTRLTVL.

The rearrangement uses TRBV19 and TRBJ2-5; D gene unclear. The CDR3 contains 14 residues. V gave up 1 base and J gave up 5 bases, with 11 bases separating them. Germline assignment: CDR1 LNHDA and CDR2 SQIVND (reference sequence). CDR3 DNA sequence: TGTGCCAGTAGTATAGGGGCTTCGAAGGAGACCCAGTACTTC. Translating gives CASSIGASKETQYF.

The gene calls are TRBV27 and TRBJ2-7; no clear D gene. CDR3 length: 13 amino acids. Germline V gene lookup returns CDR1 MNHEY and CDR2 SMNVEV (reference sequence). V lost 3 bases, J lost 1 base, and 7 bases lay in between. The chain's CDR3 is CASSLRISYEQYF. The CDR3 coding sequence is TGTGCCAGCAGTTTGCGAATATCCTACGAGCAGTACTTC.

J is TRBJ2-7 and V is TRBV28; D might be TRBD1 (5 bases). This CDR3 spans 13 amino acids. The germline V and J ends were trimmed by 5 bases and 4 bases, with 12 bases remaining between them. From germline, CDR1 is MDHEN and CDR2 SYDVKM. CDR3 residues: CASSTRVLYEQYF. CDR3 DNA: TGTGCCAGCAGTACCAGGGTATTGTACGAGCAGTACTTC.

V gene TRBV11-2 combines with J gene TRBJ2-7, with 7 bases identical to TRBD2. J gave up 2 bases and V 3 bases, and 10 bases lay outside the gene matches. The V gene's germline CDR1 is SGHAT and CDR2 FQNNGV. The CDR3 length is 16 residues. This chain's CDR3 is CASSLSRASGTYEQYF. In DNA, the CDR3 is TGTGCCAGCAGCTTGTCTCGGGCTAGCGGCACCTACGAGCAGTACTTC.

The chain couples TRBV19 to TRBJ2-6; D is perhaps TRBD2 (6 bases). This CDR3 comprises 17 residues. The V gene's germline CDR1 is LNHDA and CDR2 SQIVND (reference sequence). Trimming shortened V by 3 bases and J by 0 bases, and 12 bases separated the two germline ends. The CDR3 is CASSMRGMSSGANVLTF. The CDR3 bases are TGTGCCAGTAGTATGCGGGGAATGAGCTCTGGGGCCAACGTCCTGACTTTC. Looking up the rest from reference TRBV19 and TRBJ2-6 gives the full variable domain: DGGITQSPKYLFRKEGQNVTLSCEQNLNHDAMYWYRQDPGQGLRLIYYSQIVNDFQKGDIAEGYSVSREKKESFPLTVTSAQKNPTAFYLCASSMRGMSSGANVLTFGAGSRLTVL.

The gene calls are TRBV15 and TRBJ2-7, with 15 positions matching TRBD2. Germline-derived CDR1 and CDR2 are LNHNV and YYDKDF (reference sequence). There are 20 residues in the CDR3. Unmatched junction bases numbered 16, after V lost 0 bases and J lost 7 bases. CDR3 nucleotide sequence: TGTGCCACCAGCAGAGATCTTAAGGCGGGACTAGCGGGAGGTCGGACGGAGCAGTACTTC. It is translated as CATSRDLKAGLAGGRTEQYF.

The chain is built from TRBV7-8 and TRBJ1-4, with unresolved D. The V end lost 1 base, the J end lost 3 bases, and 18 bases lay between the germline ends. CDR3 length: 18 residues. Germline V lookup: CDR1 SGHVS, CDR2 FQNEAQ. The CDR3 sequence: CASSLVVGVRVANEKLFF. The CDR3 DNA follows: TGTGCCAGCAGCTTAGTAGTGGGAGTGAGGGTGGCTAATGAAAAACTGTTTTTT. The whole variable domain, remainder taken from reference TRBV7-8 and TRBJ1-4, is GAGVSQSPRYKVAKRGQDVALRCDPISGHVSLFWYQQALGQGPEFLTYFQNEAQLDKSGLPSDRFFAERPEGSVSTLKIQRTQQEDSAVYLCASSLVVGVRVANEKLFFGSGTQLSVL.

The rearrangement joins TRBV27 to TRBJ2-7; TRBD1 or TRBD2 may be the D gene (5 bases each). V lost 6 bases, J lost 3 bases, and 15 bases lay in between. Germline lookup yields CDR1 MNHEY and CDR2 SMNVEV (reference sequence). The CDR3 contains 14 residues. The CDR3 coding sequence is TGTGCCAGCAGAGGTACCGGGACGCTCTACGAGCAGTACTTC. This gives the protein CASRGTGTLYEQYF.

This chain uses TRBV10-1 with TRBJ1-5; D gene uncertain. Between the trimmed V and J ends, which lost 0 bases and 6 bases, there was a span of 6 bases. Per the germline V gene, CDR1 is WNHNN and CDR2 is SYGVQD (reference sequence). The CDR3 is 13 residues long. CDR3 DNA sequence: TGCGCCAGCAGTGAGTCTTCGAGTCAGCCCCAGCATTTT. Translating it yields CASSESSSQPQHF.

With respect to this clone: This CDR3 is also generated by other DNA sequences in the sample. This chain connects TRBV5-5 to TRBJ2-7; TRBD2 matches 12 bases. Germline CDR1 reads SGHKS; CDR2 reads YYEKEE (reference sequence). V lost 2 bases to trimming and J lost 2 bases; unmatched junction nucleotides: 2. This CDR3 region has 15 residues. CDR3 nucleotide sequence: TGTGCCAGCAGCTTAGGACTAGCGGGGACCTACGAGCAGTACTTC. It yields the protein CASSLGLAGTYEQYF.

CDR3 loop: CAWTRGTMYEQYF. For the CDR3, the DNA is TGTGCCTGGACACGGGGGACAATGTACGAGCAGTACTTC. The rearrangement uses TRBV30 and TRBJ2-5; D could derive from TRBD1 or TRBD2 (6 bases each). The tail of the sequence fits TRBJ2-7 better, so the J call may be wrong. This CDR3 is built from 13 residues. In germline, CDR1 is GTSNPN, CDR2 SVGIG (reference sequence).

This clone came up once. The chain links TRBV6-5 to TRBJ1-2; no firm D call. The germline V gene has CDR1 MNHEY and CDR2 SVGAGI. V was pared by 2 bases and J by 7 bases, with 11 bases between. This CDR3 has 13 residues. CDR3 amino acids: CASSYEGLGGYTF. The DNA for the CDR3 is TGTGCCAGCAGTTACGAAGGGCTAGGTGGCTACACCTTC.

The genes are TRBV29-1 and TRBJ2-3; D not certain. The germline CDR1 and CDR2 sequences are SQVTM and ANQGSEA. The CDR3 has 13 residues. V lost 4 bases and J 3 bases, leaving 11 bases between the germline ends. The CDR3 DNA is TGCAGCGTTGGGCCCCGGTTGACAGATACGCAGTATTTT. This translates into CSVGPRLTDTQYF.

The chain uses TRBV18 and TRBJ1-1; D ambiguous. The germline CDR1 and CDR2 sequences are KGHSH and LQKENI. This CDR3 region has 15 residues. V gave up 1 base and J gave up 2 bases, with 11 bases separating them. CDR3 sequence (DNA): TGTGCCAGCTCACCACGGGCAGGCCCCAACACTGAAGCTTTCTTT. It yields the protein CASSPRAGPNTEAFF.

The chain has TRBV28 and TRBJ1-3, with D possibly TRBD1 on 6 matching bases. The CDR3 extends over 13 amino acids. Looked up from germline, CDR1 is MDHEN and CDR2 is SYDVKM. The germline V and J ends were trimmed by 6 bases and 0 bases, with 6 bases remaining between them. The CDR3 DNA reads TGTGCCAGCAGGGACAGCTCTGGAAACACCATATATTTT. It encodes CASRDSSGNTIYF. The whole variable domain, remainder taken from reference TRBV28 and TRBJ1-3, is DVKVTQSSRYLVKRTGEKVFLECVQDMDHENMFWYRQDPGLGLRLIYFSYDVKMKEKGDIPEGYSVSREKKERFSLILESASTNQTSMYLCASRDSSGNTIYFGEGSWLTVV.